This T cell receptor (beta chain) was identified in a study of cytomegalovirus exposure and HLA in healthy donors. As regards this clone: Its target is unknown.

This CDR3 region has 15 residues. Trimming removed 3 bases from V and 4 bases from J; junction bases left unmatched: 3. CDR1 MGHRA and CDR2 YSYEKL come from the germline V gene. General study results and limits: The study labeled 164 TCR beta chains cytomegalovirus-associated.

This table comes from immunoSEQ multiplex PCR, and its TCRdb copy is limited to in-frame clones, with some not included. The sample has about 250,000 clones; approximately 87% are singletons. This TCR derives from a young man in good health and CMV-seronegative. The sequencing sample was made of PBMCs. This chain joins TRBV4-1 and TRBJ2-3; 11 bases are shared with TRBD2. The CDR3 region has the DNA TGCGCCAGCAGCCAGATAGCGGGGGGGGCAGATACGCAGTATTTT. It encodes CASSQIAGGADTQYF.